One sample yielded the 30 T cell receptor beta chains listed below, sequenced in a study of control samples from healthy donors and cancer patients. The method was immunoSEQ multiplex PCR; TCRdb's version includes in-frame clones alone and lacks a portion of them. The sample lists around 68,000 clones, 84% occurring once. Sequencing was done on a sample of blood. These TCRs come from a middle-aged man in good health.

This sequence joins TRBV2 and TRBJ2-1; the D gene is possibly TRBD2 (5 bases). CDR3 length: 13 amino acids. V was pared by 1 base and J by 9 bases, with 10 bases between. The germline CDR1 and CDR2 sequences are SNHLY and FYNNEI. The CDR3 sequence is CASSEGTSVEQFF. CDR3 coding DNA: TGTGCCAGCAGTGAAGGGACTTCCGTTGAGCAGTTCTTC.

The rearrangement links TRBV10-3 to TRBJ2-5; 8 bases are a match to TRBD1. J lost 5 bases, V lost 6 bases, and 5 bases had no gene match. The CDR3 loop spans 13 amino acids. Germline V gene lookup returns CDR1 ENHRY and CDR2 SYGVKD. The CDR3 DNA is TGTGCCATCAGCCAGGGGGCAAGGGAGACCCAGTACTTC. Its protein is CAISQGARETQYF.

This chain connects TRBV11-3 to TRBJ1-4; no clear D. Germline-derived CDR1 and CDR2 are SGHNT and YENEEA. The CDR3 loop spans 13 amino acids. The V and J ends lost 6 bases and 4 bases respectively, with 9 bases between them. The CDR3 protein is CASSATNNEKLFF. The CDR3 coding sequence is TGTGCCAGCAGTGCAACCAATAATGAAAAACTGTTTTTT.

The chain combines TRBV18 with TRBJ2-7, with D perhaps TRBD2 (6 bases). V dropped 8 bases and J dropped 3 bases, with 14 bases sitting between them. The germline V gene has CDR1 KGHSH and CDR2 LQKENI. The CDR3 totals 13 residues. CDR3 bases: TGTGCCAGCGGCAGCGGGTCTTACTACGAGCAGTACTTC. It codes for CASGSGSYYEQYF.

This chain uses TRBV7-9 with TRBJ2-2; possible D gene TRBD2, 6 bases. Trimming cost V 5 bases and J 1 base, with 14 bases left between them. CDR3 length: 16 residues. Per the germline V gene, CDR1 is SEHNR and CDR2 is FQNEAQ (reference sequence). CDR3 amino acids: CASSRPGAGNTGELFF. CDR3 DNA: TGTGCCAGCAGCCGACCAGGAGCGGGGAACACCGGGGAGCTGTTTTTT.

This chain's CDR3 is CASSWKGRETQYF. The CDR3 DNA reads as TGTGCCAGCAGTTGGAAGGGGCGGGAGACCCAGTACTTC. The chain is built from TRBV27 and TRBJ2-5; TRBD1 is a possible D gene (5 bases). Trimming took off 4 bases at V and 5 bases at J, with 11 bases between the two ends. The germline V gene has CDR1 MNHEY and CDR2 SMNVEV (reference sequence). There are 13 residues in the CDR3.

J is TRBJ1-3 and V is TRBV5-4; D not resolved. V gave up 1 base and J gave up 1 base, with 6 bases separating them. This CDR3 contains 14 residues. Germline CDR1 SGHNT, CDR2 YYREEE (reference sequence). The CDR3 loop reads CASSLSGSGNTIYF. As DNA, the CDR3 is TGTGCCAGCAGCTTGTCAGGTTCTGGAAACACCATATATTTT. Filled out from reference TRBV5-4 and TRBJ1-3, the complete variable domain reads ETGVTQSPTHLIKTRGQQVTLRCSSQSGHNTVSWYQQALGQGPQFIFQYYREEENGRGNFPPRFSGLQFPNYSSELNVNALELDDSALYLCASSLSGSGNTIYFGEGSWLTVV.

This clone has only one observation. The chain uses TRBV5-8 and TRBJ1-3; tentative D call: TRBD1 (6 bases). Germline CDR1 SGHTS, CDR2 YDEGEE. Trimming shortened V by 0 bases and J by 5 bases, and 9 bases separated the two germline ends. CDR3 length equals 14 residues. The CDR3 is CASSLVQGRNTIYF. Written as DNA, the CDR3 is TGTGCCAGCAGCTTGGTACAGGGTAGAAACACCATATATTTT.

The chain joins TRBV10-3 to TRBJ1-3; D may be TRBD1 (5 bases). V was cut by 8 bases and J by 4 bases, with 6 bases left in between. This CDR3 has 11 amino acids. The germline gives CDR1 ENHRY, CDR2 SYGVKD. This CDR3 reads CAIRTGNTIYF. The CDR3 nucleotides are TGTGCCATCCGGACAGGAAACACCATATATTTT.

The chain joins TRBV2 to TRBJ1-3, with a tentative D call TRBD1 (5 bases). The length of the CDR3 is 15 residues. Trimming pared 6 bases from V and 3 bases from J, leaving 15 bases between. From germline, CDR1 is SNHLY and CDR2 FYNNEI. The CDR3 nucleotides are TGTGCCAGCAGGCCCCTCCCGGGGGGTGGAAACACCATATATTTT. It codes for CASRPLPGGGNTIYF.

J is TRBJ2-3 and V is TRBV20-1; 7 bases align to TRBD2. V shed 3 bases and J 2 bases; nucleotides not matched to a gene: 5. CDR3 length: 14 amino acids. The germline CDR1 and CDR2 sequences are DFQATT and SNEGSKA (reference sequence). DNA for the CDR3: TGCAGTGCTAGTAAGCGGGGCGTCACAGATACGCAGTATTTT. This gives the protein CSASKRGVTDTQYF.

The chain employs TRBV9 and TRBJ1-1; 8 positions agree with TRBD1. V trimming: 3 bases; J trimming: 10 bases; junction bases outside the gene matches: 14. The CDR3 runs 15 residues. CDR1 is SGDLS and CDR2 is YYNGEE in the germline V gene. This CDR3 is CASSALGTGGEVAFF. In nucleotides, the CDR3 is TGTGCCAGCAGCGCCCTCGGGACAGGTGGTGAGGTAGCTTTCTTT.

The chain links TRBV7-9 to TRBJ1-2; the D gene is possibly TRBD1 (6 bases). V lost 5 bases to trimming and J lost 3 bases, with 16 bases between them. The length of the CDR3 is 15 residues. CDR1 SEHNR and CDR2 FQNEAQ come from the germline V gene (reference sequence). CDR3 sequence (DNA): TGTGCCAGCAGCGAGCCCCCGGGGGGCGACTATGGCTACACCTTC. Its translation is CASSEPPGGDYGYTF. Drawing the rest from reference TRBV7-9 and TRBJ1-2, the complete variable domain is DTGVSQNPRHKITKRGQNVTFRCDPISEHNRLYWYRQTLGQGPEFLTYFQNEAQLEKSRLLSDRFSAERPKGSFSTLEIQRTEQGDSAMYLCASSEPPGGDYGYTFGSGTRLTVV.

The chain combines TRBV3-1 (or the pseudogene TRBV3-2) with TRBJ2-5; unclear D gene. This CDR3 has 15 residues. CDR1 is LGHDT, CDR2 YNNKEL, per germline (reference sequence). Between the trimmed V and J ends, which lost 4 bases and 2 bases, there was a span of 14 bases. The CDR3 coding sequence is TGTGCCAGCAGCCGCCGACCCTCCCGACAAGAGACCCAGTACTTC. Residues: CASSRRPSRQETQYF.

The chain joins TRBV11-3 to TRBJ2-7, with TRBD2 matching 7 bases. CDR1 is SGHNT, CDR2 YENEEA, per germline. Trimming cost V 2 bases and J 4 bases; bases outside gene matches: 11. The length of the CDR3 is 16 residues. The CDR3 loop is CASSLMSTGGRYEQYF. CDR3 nucleotide sequence: TGTGCCAGCAGCTTAATGAGTACGGGAGGCAGGTACGAGCAGTACTTC.

The genes are TRBV6-2 or TRBV6-3 and TRBJ2-7; D is possibly TRBD2 (5 bases). This CDR3 is built from 14 residues. The germline V and J ends were trimmed by 6 bases and 3 bases, with 15 bases remaining between them. Per germline, CDR1 MNHEY and CDR2 SVGEGT. CDR3 sequence reads: CASSPGESGYEQYF. CDR3 nucleotides: TGTGCCAGCAGCCCTGGGGAGAGTGGCTACGAGCAGTACTTC.

This sequence joins TRBV27 and TRBJ2-5, with D tentatively TRBD2 (6 bases). The CDR3 totals 14 residues. Germline V lookup: CDR1 MNHEY, CDR2 SMNVEV (reference sequence). V dropped 8 bases and J dropped 0 bases, with 13 bases sitting between them. The chain's CDR3 is CASLRDLYQETQYF. CDR3 nucleotide sequence: TGTGCCAGCCTCAGGGACTTGTACCAAGAGACCCAGTACTTC.

Here the CDR3 DNA reads TGTGCCAGCGCCCAAGAGACCCAGTACTTC. It specifies CASAQETQYF. The chain joins TRBV11-2 to TRBJ2-5; D not certain. The CDR3 length is 10 residues. Trimming took off 8 bases at V and 1 base at J, with 2 bases between the two ends. From germline, CDR1 is SGHAT and CDR2 FQNNGV.

The chain has TRBV30 and TRBJ2-2; the D gene is possibly TRBD2 (5 bases). V was cut by 2 bases and J by 4 bases, with 11 bases left in between. This CDR3 contains 14 residues. Germline lookup yields CDR1 GTSNPN and CDR2 SVGIG (reference sequence). CDR3 in DNA: TGTGCCTGGAGTAACAGCGGTATCACCGGGGAGCTGTTTTTT. Translated: CAWSNSGITGELFF.

Comments on this clone: The germline gene is not matched at one end of the junction; a read error may be the cause. This chain uses TRBV6-5 with TRBJ1-2; a possible D gene is TRBD1 (5 bases). Germline CDR1 reads MNHEY; CDR2 reads SVGAGI. The CDR3 extends over 13 amino acids. The chain's CDR3 is CASSYRRPGPYLF. The CDR3 DNA reads TGTGCCAGCAGTTACCGTCGACCGGGGCCCTATCTCTTC.

The J gene is TRBJ2-2, the V gene TRBV7-9; the D is unclear. The germline V gene encodes CDR1 SEHNR and CDR2 FQNEAQ (reference sequence). This CDR3 contains 16 residues. Trimming took off 3 bases at V and 5 bases at J, with 16 bases between the two ends. CDR3 in DNA: TGTGCCAGCAGCTTTTTTCTCGGTTCTGCTACCGGGGAGCTGTTTTTT. As protein: CASSFFLGSATGELFF.

The rearrangement joins TRBV9 to TRBJ1-2, with a weak D call TRBD1 (6 bases). Germline lookup yields CDR1 SGDLS and CDR2 YYNGEE. The CDR3 has 15 amino acids. The V and J ends lost 4 bases and 7 bases respectively, with 20 bases between them. The CDR3 here is CASSPNLQGPSGYTF. As DNA, the CDR3 is TGTGCCAGCAGCCCTAACCTACAGGGACCTAGTGGCTACACCTTC.

The genes are TRBV19 and TRBJ1-5, with no clear D. The germline V gene encodes CDR1 LNHDA and CDR2 SQIVND (reference sequence). Trimming removed 0 bases at V and 7 bases at J, with 13 bases between. This CDR3 region has 15 residues. This CDR3 is CASSIEEGTGQPQHF. The DNA of the CDR3 is TGTGCCAGTAGTATAGAGGAGGGTACGGGCCAGCCCCAGCATTTT.

This clone was detected a few times. The rearrangement joins TRBV7-7 to TRBJ2-3; weak D call: TRBD2 (6 bases). Trimming stripped 3 bases from V and 1 base from J, with 11 bases between. The CDR3 length is 15 residues. CDR1 is SSHAT, CDR2 FNYEAQ, per germline (reference sequence). CDR3 residues: CASSFSSSGTDTQYF. CDR3 nucleotide sequence: TGTGCCAGCAGCTTTTCCTCTAGCGGCACAGATACGCAGTATTTT.

This chain uses TRBV5-1 with TRBJ2-5; 7 nucleotides line up with TRBD1. The germline gives CDR1 SGHRS, CDR2 YFSETQ. V lost 0 bases and J lost 1; bases outside the gene matches: 0. The CDR3 runs 14 residues. In DNA, the CDR3 is TGCGCCAGCAGCTTGGGGGACAGCCAAGAGACCCAGTACTTC. It yields the protein CASSLGDSQETQYF.

The chain uses TRBV5-4 and TRBJ2-2, with D possibly TRBD2 on 6 matching bases. V gave up 4 bases and J gave up 2 bases, with 12 bases separating them. CDR1 is SGHNT, CDR2 YYREEE, per germline (reference sequence). This CDR3 has 15 amino acids. The CDR3 spells CASSATGTNTGELFF. The CDR3 DNA is TGTGCCAGCAGCGCCACCGGGACTAACACCGGGGAGCTGTTTTTT.

The chain couples TRBV9 to TRBJ2-2; D is ambiguous. The CDR3 is 15 amino acids. Trimming shortened V by 1 base and J by 0 bases, and 7 bases separated the two germline ends. The germline CDR1 and CDR2 sequences are SGDLS and YYNGEE. The CDR3 sequence: CASSVRSTNTGELFF. In nucleotides, the CDR3 is TGTGCCAGCAGCGTACGCTCCACGAACACCGGGGAGCTGTTTTTT.

V and J are TRBV24-1 and TRBJ2-1, with D perhaps TRBD1 or TRBD2 (5 bases each). V lost 6 bases, J lost 6 bases, and 14 bases lay in between. The CDR3 covers 14 residues. Germline V gene sequence: CDR1 KGHDR, CDR2 SFDVKD. CDR3 sequence: CATSQGPTRNEQFF. In nucleotides, the CDR3 is TGTGCCACCAGTCAGGGACCAACGCGCAATGAGCAGTTCTTC.

V usage is TRBV7-9 and J usage is TRBJ2-7; D not certain. This CDR3 contains 12 residues. Trimming pared 2 bases from V and 6 bases from J, leaving 8 bases between. The germline gives CDR1 SEHNR, CDR2 FQNEAQ (reference sequence). CDR3: CASSLIGSEQYF. The CDR3, as DNA: TGTGCCAGCAGCTTAATAGGGTCCGAGCAGTACTTC.

The V gene is TRBV7-6, the J gene TRBJ2-1; 9 bases map to TRBD1. The V gene's germline CDR1 is SGHVS and CDR2 FNYEAQ. V shed 8 bases, J shed 4 bases, and the junction held 9 bases outside the gene matches. CDR3 length: 15 amino acids. The CDR3 is CASSSSGTGYNEQFF. DNA of the CDR3: TGTGCCAGCTCCTCGTCCGGGACAGGGTACAATGAGCAGTTCTTC.